Following are 2 T cell receptor beta chains from one sample sequenced in a study of blood T cell repertoires in COVID-19. Sequencing used immunoSEQ multiplex PCR; TCRdb keeps in-frame clones, though not all of them. The data contain 150,000 or so clones, roughly 87% of them singletons. The sequenced material came from PBMCs or T cells enriched from blood (not recorded which). The origin of the receptors is a human donor with acute COVID-19. The donor label of this sample is uncertain.

The CDR3 region is CSVTVPANTGELFF. CDR3 bases: TGCAGCGTGACTGTTCCCGCGAACACCGGGGAGCTGTTTTTT. The V call is TRBV29-1, the J call TRBJ2-2; no definite D call. This CDR3 contains 14 residues. V dropped 6 bases and J dropped 0 bases, with 11 bases sitting between them. The germline CDR1 and CDR2 sequences are SQVTM and ANQGSEA.

CDR3 amino acids: CASSILQGSGEAFF. The DNA for the CDR3 is TGTGCCAGCAGCATATTACAGGGGAGTGGTGAAGCTTTCTTT. The V and J genes are TRBV11-2 and TRBJ1-1, with TRBD1 matching over 7 bases. The CDR3 length is 14 residues. The V segment lost 5 bases and the J segment 7 bases; nucleotides outside the gene matches: 10. The germline V gene encodes CDR1 SGHAT and CDR2 FQNNGV.